These 11 T cell receptor beta chains share one sample of origin, sequenced in a study of beta chain features in type 1 diabetes. Expressed TCRB transcripts were sequenced after all isolated RNA was converted to cDNA. The assay was immunoSEQ multiplex PCR, and TCRdb's table has in-frame clones only and misses some. The table has 600,000 to 650,000 clones, around 16% seen once. Sequencing used naive CD4+ T cells from blood. These receptors all stem from a man between 18 and 35 years old in good health.

This clone was observed a few times. V gene TRBV6-5 combines with J gene TRBJ2-3; 9 nucleotides line up with TRBD1. In germline, CDR1 is MNHEY, CDR2 SVGAGI. This CDR3 comprises 15 residues. After removal of 0 bases from V and 7 bases from J, the junction contained 5 bases not matched to a gene. CDR3 sequence reads: CASSYSGTGLNTQYF. CDR3 nucleotides: TGTGCCAGCAGTTACTCCGGGACAGGGCTGAATACGCAGTATTTT.

This chain uses TRBV27 with TRBJ1-5; D is ambiguous. Germline CDR1 and CDR2: MNHEY and SMNVEV (reference sequence). V was shortened by 3 bases and J by 2 bases, with 14 bases between the two germline ends. CDR3 size: 16 residues. The CDR3: CASSFMGVRGNQPQHF. In DNA form, the CDR3 reads TGTGCCAGCAGTTTTATGGGCGTTAGGGGCAATCAGCCCCAGCATTTT.

In its sample, this clone was seen a few times. This rearrangement joins TRBV5-1 to TRBJ2-5; the D gene is possibly TRBD1 (5 bases). Trimming pared 1 base from V and 5 bases from J, leaving 9 bases between. Germline-derived CDR1 and CDR2 are SGHRS and YFSETQ. There are 13 residues in the CDR3. The CDR3 DNA follows: TGCGCCAGCAGCTTGTCAGGGAAGGAGACCCAGTACTTC. Its protein product is CASSLSGKETQYF.

This clone came up a few times. V is TRBV7-2 and J is TRBJ2-1, with D possibly matching TRBD1 (5 bases). Germline values: CDR1 SGHTA, CDR2 FQGNSA. The CDR3 has 12 amino acids. V was trimmed by 5 bases and J by 5 bases, leaving 7 bases between them. The CDR3 reads CASSRTHNEQFF. CDR3 sequence (DNA): TGTGCCAGCAGCCGGACACACAATGAGCAGTTCTTC.

The rearrangement links TRBV7-9 to TRBJ1-4, with TRBD1 identical over 8 bases. Germline loops: CDR1 SEHNR, CDR2 FQNEAQ (reference sequence). The junction had 9 bases not matched to a gene; V was cut back by 5 bases and J by 7 bases. The CDR3 is 15 amino acids. CDR3 sequence reads: CASSISRGLREKLFF. CDR3 nucleotide sequence: TGTGCCAGCAGCATCTCCAGGGGGCTACGTGAAAAACTGTTTTTT.

This clone was seen more than once but under ten times. V is TRBV4-3 and J is TRBJ1-1, with D hard to call. V gave up 0 bases and J gave up 2 bases, with 10 bases separating them. Germline V gene data show CDR1 as LGHNA and CDR2 as YSLEER. The CDR3 is 15 residues long. The CDR3, as DNA: TGCGCCAGCAGCCAAGAGGCCATTTCCAACACTGAAGCTTTCTTT. Translation gives CASSQEAISNTEAFF.

This clone was seen more than once but under ten times. This chain links TRBV7-2 with TRBJ2-7, with TRBD2 as a possible D gene (7 bases). Germline V gene data show CDR1 as SGHTA and CDR2 as FQGNSA. The CDR3 has 14 residues. The CDR3, as DNA: TGTGCTTCCATGGCGGGGGCGCTCTCCTACGAGCAGTACTTC. Translation gives CASMAGALSYEQYF.

This clone occurred a few times. This rearrangement joins TRBV27 to TRBJ1-5; the D gene is possibly TRBD1 (5 bases). The V end was cut by 3 bases, the J end by 5 bases, with 14 bases between. CDR1 and CDR2 (germline): MNHEY, SMNVEV (reference sequence). CDR3 length: 15 amino acids. In DNA, the CDR3 is TGTGCCAGCAGTTTTCGAGGGGTTGGGTATCAGCCCCAGCATTTT. Translation: CASSFRGVGYQPQHF.

The CDR3 region is CASSLDGDSSYEQYF. CDR3 DNA: TGTGCCAGCAGCTTAGATGGGGACAGCTCCTACGAGCAGTACTTC. This rearrangement joins TRBV7-2 to TRBJ2-7; TRBD1 matches 7 bases. CDR3 length: 15 amino acids. After removal of 1 base from V and 0 bases from J, the junction contained 3 bases not matched to a gene. CDR1 and CDR2 (germline): SGHTA, FQGNSA.

This clone was detected only a few times. The chain is built from TRBV2 and TRBJ1-1, with 7 positions matching TRBD1. After removal of 4 bases from V and 0 bases from J, the junction contained 2 bases not matched to a gene. The CDR3 runs 14 residues. The germline V gene encodes CDR1 SNHLY and CDR2 FYNNEI. The CDR3 coding sequence is TGTGCCAGCAGTGCGACAGGGATGAACACTGAAGCTTTCTTT. Translating gives CASSATGMNTEAFF.

V gene TRBV15 combines with J gene TRBJ1-2; D gene unclear. V lost 0 bases and J 7 bases, leaving 12 bases between the germline ends. CDR3 length equals 14 residues. Germline-derived CDR1 and CDR2 are LNHNV and YYDKDF (reference sequence). CDR3 residues: CATSRDALRFGYTF. The CDR3 nucleotides are TGTGCCACCAGCAGAGACGCGCTTAGGTTTGGCTACACCTTC.